The 11 T cell receptor beta chains presented below share a single source sample, sequenced in a study of blood T cell repertoires in COVID-19. TCRdb keeps only in-frame clones here, not all; method: immunoSEQ multiplex PCR. The sample contains roughly 240,000 clones, 75% to 90% of which appear only once. Sequenced material: peripheral blood. These receptors were collected from a woman in her thirties who had recovered from COVID-19.

This chain links TRBV6-5 with TRBJ1-5; 8 bases align to TRBD1. This CDR3 contains 14 residues. The ends lost 6 bases at V and 4 bases at J; junction bases unmatched: 5. Germline assignment: CDR1 MNHEY and CDR2 SVGAGI. The CDR3 sequence is CASRAGGWNQPQHF. The CDR3, as DNA: TGTGCCAGCAGGGCAGGGGGCTGGAATCAGCCCCAGCATTTT.

The genes are TRBV6-1 and TRBJ2-7; 10 bases agree with TRBD1. The CDR3 extends over 16 amino acids. The germline V gene encodes CDR1 MNHNS and CDR2 SASEGT. V shed 2 bases, J shed 3 bases, and the junction held 7 bases outside the gene matches. The CDR3 here is CASSERVTGGFYEQYF. As DNA, the CDR3 is TGTGCCAGCAGTGAACGGGTGACAGGGGGCTTCTACGAGCAGTACTTC.

V and J are TRBV18 and TRBJ1-5; D call uncertain. The CDR3 consists of 14 residues. Trimming removed 3 bases from V and 3 bases from J, with 9 bases in between. The germline CDR1 and CDR2 sequences are KGHSH and LQKENI. This chain's CDR3 is CASSPGYSNQPQHF. The CDR3 nucleotides read TGTGCCAGCTCACCCGGGTATTCCAATCAGCCCCAGCATTTT.

V usage is TRBV7-3 and J usage is TRBJ1-5; no definite D call. Germline values: CDR1 SGHTA, CDR2 FQGTGA. CDR3 length: 17 amino acids. The V end lost 4 bases, the J end lost 11 bases, and 27 bases lay between the germline ends. DNA of the CDR3: TGTGCCAGCAGCTCCACCCGGGGTTCACCCCTTGAAGATGCCCAGCATTTT. It specifies CASSSTRGSPLEDAQHF.

The chain joins TRBV5-5 to TRBJ2-5; TRBD1 is a possible D gene (5 bases). The ends were cut back, 3 bases at V and 0 bases at J, with 9 bases in the middle. Germline CDR1 reads SGHKS; CDR2 reads YYEKEE (reference sequence). This CDR3 is 14 amino acids long. Here the CDR3 DNA reads TGTGCCAGCAGCTCTGGACATAACCAAGAGACCCAGTACTTC. Its protein is CASSSGHNQETQYF. The full variable domain, rest sourced from reference TRBV5-5 and TRBJ2-5, is DAGVTQSPTHLIKTRGQQVTLRCSPISGHKSVSWYQQVLGQGPQFIFQYYEKEERGRGNFPDRFSARQFPNYSSELNVNALLLGDSALYLCASSSGHNQETQYFGPGTRLLVL.

The chain combines TRBV5-1 with TRBJ2-6; D not resolved. V lost 4 bases, J lost 0 bases, and 11 bases lay in between. Germline V lookup: CDR1 SGHRS, CDR2 YFSETQ. There are 16 residues in the CDR3. The CDR3 is CASSLSSLSGANVLTF. CDR3 nucleotide sequence: TGCGCCAGCAGCCTGAGCTCGCTCTCTGGGGCCAACGTCCTGACTTTC. Complete variable domain (other parts from reference TRBV5-1 and TRBJ2-6): KAGVTQTPRYLIKTRGQQVTLSCSPISGHRSVSWYQQTPGQGLQFLFEYFSETQRNKGNFPGRFSGRQFSNSRSEMNVSTLELGDSALYLCASSLSSLSGANVLTFGAGSRLTVL.

J is TRBJ2-5 and V is TRBV9, with 9 bases lining up with TRBD1. The ends lost 8 bases at V and 2 bases at J; junction bases unmatched: 7. The CDR3 sequence is 14 residues long. Germline CDR1 is SGDLS and CDR2 is YYNGEE. The CDR3, as DNA: TGTGCCAGTCCTACAGGGGGCTATCAAGAGACCCAGTACTTC. It translates to CASPTGGYQETQYF.

The rearrangement uses TRBV6-5 and TRBJ2-4, with 11 bases identical to TRBD1. V lost 5 bases to trimming and J lost 5 bases; unmatched junction nucleotides: 5. This CDR3 comprises 15 residues. Looked up from germline, CDR1 is MNHEY and CDR2 is SVGAGI. The CDR3 region is CASSRDRGIENIQYF. As DNA, the CDR3 is TGTGCCAGCAGTAGGGACAGGGGGATTGAAAACATTCAGTACTTC.

The chain joins TRBV19 to TRBJ1-1, with D hard to call. This CDR3 is 11 amino acids long. V was cut by 7 bases and J by 3 bases, with 6 bases left in between. The germline gives CDR1 LNHDA, CDR2 SQIVND (reference sequence). DNA of the CDR3: TGTGCCAGTATTGGGCACACTGAAGCTTTCTTT. Translation gives CASIGHTEAFF.

There are a few counts of this clone. V and J are TRBV27 and TRBJ2-5, with D uncertain. Trimming took 7 bases from V and 2 from J, leaving 5 bases between them. The CDR3 has 11 residues. Germline CDR1 reads MNHEY; CDR2 reads SMNVEV (reference sequence). CDR3 sequence: CASTLQETQYF. The CDR3 DNA sequence: TGTGCCAGCACCCTTCAAGAGACCCAGTACTTC.

This clone was observed a few times. J is TRBJ1-6 and V is TRBV23-1, with unresolved D. TRBV23-1 qualifies as an ORF whose function is uncertain. The CDR3 has 15 amino acids. Deletions cut 4 bases from V and 0 bases from J, with 7 bases between. The CDR3 region has the DNA TGCGCCAGCAGTCGCTTGAGCTCCTATAATTCACCCCTCCACTTT. It translates to CASSRLSSYNSPLHF.